The clone carrying this T cell receptor beta chain was counted a single time. This sample stems from a study of shared clonotypes between healthy human individuals. The naive CD8 subset, CD45RO-negative cells positively selected for CCR7, excluded terminally differentiated effector memory CD45RA+ cells. Between the trimmed V and J ends, which lost 2 bases and 8 bases, there was a span of 18 bases. The CDR3 contains 15 residues. Germline values: CDR1 SQVTM, CDR2 ANQGSEA. Repertoires were generated with immunoSEQ multiplex PCR, while TCRdb's copy carries only in-frame clones and drops some. Here the sample spans about 680,000 clones, roughly 94% being singletons.

This receptor was obtained from a man younger than 45 in good health. Sequencing input: naive CD8+ T cells sorted from blood. The rearrangement uses TRBV29-1 and TRBJ2-2; D possibly corresponds to TRBD2 (7 bases). The CDR3 protein is CSVESEGGGSGELFF. The DNA of the CDR3 is TGCAGCGTTGAAAGCGAGGGAGGGGGTTCTGGGGAGCTGTTTTTT.